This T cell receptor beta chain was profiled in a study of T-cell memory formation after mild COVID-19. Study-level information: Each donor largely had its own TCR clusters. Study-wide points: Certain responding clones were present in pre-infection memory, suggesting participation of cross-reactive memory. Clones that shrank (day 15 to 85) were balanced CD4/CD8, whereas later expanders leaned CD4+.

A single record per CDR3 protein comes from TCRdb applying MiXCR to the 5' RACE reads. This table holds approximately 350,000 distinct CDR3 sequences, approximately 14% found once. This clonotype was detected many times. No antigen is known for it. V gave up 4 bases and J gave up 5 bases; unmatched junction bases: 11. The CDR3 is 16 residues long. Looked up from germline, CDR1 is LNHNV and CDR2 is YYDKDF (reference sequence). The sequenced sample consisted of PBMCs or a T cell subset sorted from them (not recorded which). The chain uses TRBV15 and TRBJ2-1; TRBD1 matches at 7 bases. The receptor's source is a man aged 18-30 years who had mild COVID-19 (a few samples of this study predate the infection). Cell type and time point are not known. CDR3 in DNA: TGTGCCACCAGCAAAATCCGGACAGGCGCTAACAATGAGCAGTTCTTC. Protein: CATSKIRTGANNEQFF.